This is a list of T cell receptor beta chains from one sample in a study of shared T cell receptors in the human thymus. Sequencing used immunoSEQ multiplex PCR; TCRdb keeps in-frame clones, though not all of them. The repertoire holds hundreds of thousands of clones, with roughly 86% as singletons. The same specimen was also included in a second study, on human thymus T cells.

The sequenced sample was thymocytes. Receptors originate from a boy less than two years old with a congenital heart defect. CDR3s include the opening cysteine and the closing phenylalanine or tryptophan. Each record gives: D gene, J gene, clone size, V gene, CDR3 DNA, CDR3 protein. A D gene is named only where the DNA matches it firmly. Some rows mark clone size as missing; the rest say once, few, many or name a class of expanded clone.

d_call: -; j_call: TRBJ1-5; clone_size: -; v_call: TRBV5-1; cdr3_nt: TGCGCCAGCAGCCGACCCCGGGGAATTAATCAGCCCCAGCATTTT; cdr3_aa: CASSRPRGINQPQHF
d_call: TRBD1; j_call: TRBJ1-1; clone_size: -; v_call: TRBV6-5; cdr3_nt: TGTGCCAGCAACGACAGGGAATCCATGAACACTGAAGCTTTCTTT; cdr3_aa: CASNDRESMNTEAFF
d_call: -; j_call: TRBJ1-2; clone_size: -; v_call: TRBV6-5; cdr3_nt: TGTGCCAGCAGTTACGGAGGCGGGGCAAGAGGCTACACCTTC; cdr3_aa: CASSYGGGARGYTF
d_call: TRBD1; j_call: TRBJ2-2; clone_size: -; v_call: TRBV19; cdr3_nt: TGTGCCAGTAGTATAGGACAGGGGTTACAGAAGGAGCTGTTTTTT; cdr3_aa: CASSIGQGLQKELFF
d_call: TRBD1; j_call: TRBJ2-1; clone_size: -; v_call: TRBV13; cdr3_nt: TGTGCCAGCAGCTTAAAGGACAGGGTGAACAATGAGCAGTTCTTC; cdr3_aa: CASSLKDRVNNEQFF
d_call: -; j_call: TRBJ2-5; clone_size: -; v_call: TRBV14; cdr3_nt: TGTGCCAGCAGCCAAACAGGGAATGAGACCCAGTACTTC; cdr3_aa: CASSQTGNETQYF
d_call: -; j_call: TRBJ2-5; clone_size: -; v_call: TRBV27; cdr3_nt: TGTGCCAGCAGTTTAACAGGGGAGGCCCAAGAGACCCAGTACTTC; cdr3_aa: CASSLTGEAQETQYF
d_call: TRBD1; j_call: TRBJ1-2; clone_size: -; v_call: TRBV30; cdr3_nt: TGTGCCTGGAGCCCAGGACAGGGCAATGGCTACACCTTC; cdr3_aa: CAWSPGQGNGYTF
d_call: TRBD2; j_call: TRBJ2-7; clone_size: -; v_call: TRBV5-1; cdr3_nt: TGCGCCAGCAGCTTGGTGGGTAGCGGGGGTTTCTACGAGCAGTACTTC; cdr3_aa: CASSLVGSGGFYEQYF
d_call: -; j_call: TRBJ1-2; clone_size: once; v_call: TRBV30; cdr3_nt: TGTGCCTGGAGTGTAGCGGAGAACTATGGCTACACCTTC; cdr3_aa: CAWSVAENYGYTF
d_call: -; j_call: TRBJ1-4; clone_size: -; v_call: TRBV5-6; cdr3_nt: TGTGCCAGCAGCTTTCCAGGGGCTAGCTACGAAAAACTGTTTTTT; cdr3_aa: CASSFPGASYEKLFF
d_call: TRBD1; j_call: TRBJ2-7; clone_size: -; v_call: TRBV6-5; cdr3_nt: TGTGCCAGCAGTTACGGGACAGGGGGTAGCTACGAGCAGTACTTC; cdr3_aa: CASSYGTGGSYEQYF
d_call: TRBD2; j_call: TRBJ2-3; clone_size: -; v_call: TRBV4-1; cdr3_nt: TGCGCCAGCAGCCAAGATACGGGGGGGCACACAGATACGCAGTATTTT; cdr3_aa: CASSQDTGGHTDTQYF
d_call: -; j_call: TRBJ1-1; clone_size: -; v_call: TRBV7-4; cdr3_nt: TGTGCCAGCCGTCTTGCGGGGGGCGAAGCTTTCTTT; cdr3_aa: CASRLAGGEAFF
d_call: TRBD2; j_call: TRBJ2-5; clone_size: once; v_call: TRBV5-1; cdr3_nt: TGCGCCAGCAGCGCGGAGACTAGCGGGCGCCAAGAGACCCAGTACTTC; cdr3_aa: CASSAETSGRQETQYF
d_call: TRBD1; j_call: TRBJ2-7; clone_size: few; v_call: TRBV18; cdr3_nt: TGTGCCAGCTCACGCCGACAGGGGTTGCACGAGCAGTACTTC; cdr3_aa: CASSRRQGLHEQYF
d_call: TRBD1; j_call: TRBJ1-6; clone_size: -; v_call: TRBV10-1; cdr3_nt: TGCGCCACCCAGGACAGGATTAATTCACCCCTCCACTTT; cdr3_aa: CATQDRINSPLHF
d_call: -; j_call: TRBJ2-7; clone_size: -; v_call: TRBV5-4; cdr3_nt: TGTGCCAGCAGCTTGTCGCGGGGCCCCTCCTACGAGCAGTACTTC; cdr3_aa: CASSLSRGPSYEQYF
d_call: -; j_call: TRBJ2-5; clone_size: -; v_call: TRBV27; cdr3_nt: TGTGCCAGCAGTTTTAAGGGGGGAGGGTCGGGCCAAGAGACCCAGTACTTC; cdr3_aa: CASSFKGGGSGQETQYF
d_call: TRBD1; j_call: TRBJ1-1; clone_size: -; v_call: TRBV18; cdr3_nt: TGTGCCAGCTCACCCCGGGACAGGGTCCGGGTGAACACTGAAGCTTTCTTT; cdr3_aa: CASSPRDRVRVNTEAFF
d_call: TRBD1; j_call: TRBJ1-5; clone_size: -; v_call: TRBV2; cdr3_nt: TGTGCCAGCACCCCAGGACGGGACAGGGGGCGCCGGGGCAATCAGCCCCAGCATTTT; cdr3_aa: CASTPGRDRGRRGNQPQHF
d_call: TRBD1; j_call: TRBJ2-7; clone_size: -; v_call: TRBV5-6; cdr3_nt: TGTGCCAGCAGCTTGGCGGGACAGGGAGGAAACGAGCAGTACTTC; cdr3_aa: CASSLAGQGGNEQYF
d_call: TRBD2; j_call: TRBJ2-5; clone_size: -; v_call: TRBV18; cdr3_nt: TGTGCCAGCTCACTAACTAGCGGGAGACCCTACGGAGAGACCCAGTACTTC; cdr3_aa: CASSLTSGRPYGETQYF
d_call: -; j_call: TRBJ2-7; clone_size: -; v_call: TRBV12-5; cdr3_nt: TGTGCTAGTGGGGAGGACAGATCCTACGAGCAGTACTTC; cdr3_aa: CASGEDRSYEQYF
d_call: -; j_call: TRBJ1-2; clone_size: -; v_call: TRBV7-3; cdr3_nt: TGTGCCAGCAGCGAGACTCCATCGGCCTATGGCTACACCTTC; cdr3_aa: CASSETPSAYGYTF
d_call: -; j_call: TRBJ2-2; clone_size: -; v_call: TRBV6-5; cdr3_nt: TGTGCCAGCAGTTACGGGGCAGGGGAGCTGTTTTTT; cdr3_aa: CASSYGAGELFF
d_call: TRBD1; j_call: TRBJ2-3; clone_size: -; v_call: TRBV28; cdr3_nt: TGTGCCAGCAGTAATCGACAGGGGATGGTGGATACGCAGTATTTT; cdr3_aa: CASSNRQGMVDTQYF
d_call: -; j_call: TRBJ1-5; clone_size: -; v_call: TRBV28; cdr3_nt: TGTGCCAGCACGGGGTCTGGCTTTCAGCCCCAGCATTTT; cdr3_aa: CASTGSGFQPQHF
d_call: -; j_call: TRBJ1-6; clone_size: -; v_call: TRBV4-1; cdr3_nt: TGCGCCAGCAGCCAAACCTATGGGACTAACAAAGGGGCCCTCCACTTT; cdr3_aa: CASSQTYGTNKGALHF
d_call: -; j_call: TRBJ1-4; clone_size: few; v_call: TRBV19; cdr3_nt: TGTGCCAGTAGCTACAGGGAAAGGATTAATGAAAAACTGTTTTTT; cdr3_aa: CASSYRERINEKLFF
d_call: -; j_call: TRBJ1-3; clone_size: once; v_call: TRBV7-2; cdr3_nt: TGTGCCAGCAGCTTAGTGTCCAGGAACTCTGGAAACACCATATATTTT; cdr3_aa: CASSLVSRNSGNTIYF
d_call: -; j_call: TRBJ1-5; clone_size: -; v_call: TRBV2; cdr3_nt: TGTGCCAGCAGAGGACAGTCTCATAGCAATCAGCCCCAGCATTTT; cdr3_aa: CASRGQSHSNQPQHF
d_call: TRBD1; j_call: TRBJ2-1; clone_size: -; v_call: TRBV9; cdr3_nt: TGTGCCAGCAGCGCCGGACAGGGCCCCTACAATGAGCAGTTCTTC; cdr3_aa: CASSAGQGPYNEQFF
d_call: TRBD1; j_call: TRBJ1-5; clone_size: -; v_call: TRBV19; cdr3_nt: TGTGCCAGTAGTGACATCCGGGACAGGGGCAATCAGCCCCAGCATTTT; cdr3_aa: CASSDIRDRGNQPQHF
d_call: -; j_call: TRBJ1-2; clone_size: -; v_call: TRBV5-4; cdr3_nt: TGTGCCAGCAGCTCTCAATCCGGTCACACCTTC; cdr3_aa: CASSSQSGHTF
d_call: -; j_call: TRBJ2-1; clone_size: -; v_call: TRBV27; cdr3_nt: TGTGCCAGCAGTCCTGGCCTAGGTAATGAGCAGTTCTTC; cdr3_aa: CASSPGLGNEQFF
d_call: TRBD2; j_call: TRBJ2-1; clone_size: -; v_call: TRBV27; cdr3_nt: TGTGCCAGCAGTTTCGACGGGGGGGTTAATGAGCAGTTCTTC; cdr3_aa: CASSFDGGVNEQFF
d_call: -; j_call: TRBJ2-7; clone_size: -; v_call: TRBV30; cdr3_nt: TGTGCCTGGAGTTCGGAGATTACCTACGAGCAGTACTTC; cdr3_aa: CAWSSEITYEQYF
d_call: TRBD1; j_call: TRBJ1-1; clone_size: -; v_call: TRBV10-3; cdr3_nt: TGTGCCATCAGTGAAAGACAGGGGGCGATGAACACTGAAGCTTTCTTT; cdr3_aa: CAISERQGAMNTEAFF
d_call: -; j_call: TRBJ1-1; clone_size: -; v_call: TRBV30; cdr3_nt: TGTGCCTGGAGTGTACAGAGGACAGCGAACACTGAAGCTTTCTTT; cdr3_aa: CAWSVQRTANTEAFF
d_call: -; j_call: TRBJ1-5; clone_size: -; v_call: TRBV18; cdr3_nt: TGTGCCAGCTCACCAAGGCGGCTAACGAAAAGCAATCAGCCCCAGCATTTT; cdr3_aa: CASSPRRLTKSNQPQHF
d_call: -; j_call: TRBJ2-5; clone_size: -; v_call: TRBV6-7; cdr3_nt: TGTGCCAGCAGTTACTCATTAGGGGTGGGGTACTTC; cdr3_aa: CASSYSLGVGYF
d_call: -; j_call: TRBJ2-7; clone_size: -; v_call: TRBV28; cdr3_nt: TGTGCCAGCAGTTTCCGGACGTTCGGACACGAATCGGGCGAGCAGTACTTC; cdr3_aa: CASSFRTFGHESGEQYF
d_call: TRBD2; j_call: TRBJ2-7; clone_size: -; v_call: TRBV4-3; cdr3_nt: TGCGCCAGCAGCCTTTACCTTAGCGGGAGGCTGCCCTACGAGCAGTACTTC; cdr3_aa: CASSLYLSGRLPYEQYF
d_call: -; j_call: TRBJ2-5; clone_size: -; v_call: TRBV5-4; cdr3_nt: TGTGCCAGCAGCTTGGGGGGGGAAGGCCGGGACGTAGAGACCCAGTACTTC; cdr3_aa: CASSLGGEGRDVETQYF
d_call: -; j_call: TRBJ1-2; clone_size: -; v_call: TRBV19; cdr3_nt: TGTGCCAGTAGTCCCACCCCGGTCCGGGGTGGCTACACCTTC; cdr3_aa: CASSPTPVRGGYTF
d_call: TRBD2; j_call: TRBJ2-1; clone_size: -; v_call: TRBV7-9; cdr3_nt: TGTGCCAGCAACCTTAAGATAGCGGGAGGCGACAATGAGCAGTTCTTC; cdr3_aa: CASNLKIAGGDNEQFF
d_call: TRBD2; j_call: TRBJ2-7; clone_size: -; v_call: TRBV6-5; cdr3_nt: TGTGCCAGCAGCCTAGCGGGAGTTGGTTACGAGCAGTACTTC; cdr3_aa: CASSLAGVGYEQYF
d_call: -; j_call: TRBJ2-1; clone_size: once; v_call: TRBV15; cdr3_nt: TGTGCCACCAGCAGAGGTGGAGGGGTCAATGAGCAGTTCTTC; cdr3_aa: CATSRGGGVNEQFF
d_call: TRBD2; j_call: TRBJ2-2; clone_size: -; v_call: TRBV11-3; cdr3_nt: TGTGCCAGCAGCTTAGGCCCTATGACTAGCGGGAGCGCTATCCCCGGGGAGCTGTTTTTT; cdr3_aa: CASSLGPMTSGSAIPGELFF
d_call: -; j_call: TRBJ2-3; clone_size: -; v_call: TRBV27; cdr3_nt: TGTGCCACCCAACTTCGCTTCGGCACAGATACGCAGTATTTT; cdr3_aa: CATQLRFGTDTQYF
d_call: TRBD2; j_call: TRBJ2-2; clone_size: -; v_call: TRBV6-4; cdr3_nt: TGTGCCAGCAGTGACCCACACATAGCGGGAGACCACCCTACCGGGGAGCTGTTTTTT; cdr3_aa: CASSDPHIAGDHPTGELFF
d_call: -; j_call: TRBJ1-2; clone_size: -; v_call: TRBV6-1; cdr3_nt: TGTGCCAGCAGTGAGAACAGGGACACCTATGGCTACACCTTC; cdr3_aa: CASSENRDTYGYTF